The clone carrying this T cell receptor (beta chain) was observed at least ten times. Its antigen is unknown. Using its own MiXCR run on the 5' RACE reads, TCRdb lists one record per CDR3 protein. The table includes 250,000 to 400,000 distinct CDR3 sequences, roughly an eighth detected once. The source of the sample is a study of T-cell memory formation after mild COVID-19. Study findings and constraints: Contracting clones from day 15 to 85 showed balanced CD4/CD8; later expanders favored CD4+. Memory from before infection featured some responding clones, which suggests cross-reactive memory joined. Contracting CD4+ clones were located mainly in CM and EM, and CD8+ clones in EMRA.

The TCR comes from a man aged 18-30 years who had mild COVID-19 (a few samples of this study predate the infection). Cell type and time point are not known. The sample consisted of PBMCs or a T cell subset sorted from them (not recorded which).

This chain's CDR3 is CASSPGTGGSQETQYF. CDR3 sequence (DNA): TGCGCCAGCAGCCCAGGGACAGGGGGTTCCCAAGAGACCCAGTACTTC. This chain joins TRBV4-1 and TRBJ2-5; 11 positions match TRBD1. This CDR3 is built from 16 residues. CDR1 is MGHRA, CDR2 YSYEKL, per germline. Trimming took 4 bases from V and 1 from J; bases not matched to a gene: 5.